One sample yielded the 32 T cell receptor beta chains listed below, sequenced in a study of memory CD4+ T cells and cytomegalovirus serostatus. Single viable CD3+CD4+CD8-CD45RO+ cells were sorted as the memory CD4+ T cells. Data came from immunoSEQ multiplex PCR; TCRdb stores just in-frame clones and leaves some out. Here the sample spans fewer than 50,000 clones, around 80% being singletons. Sequences were obtained from memory CD4+ T cells from blood. These receptors were obtained from an adult in good health and CMV-seropositive.

The chain combines TRBV7-8 with TRBJ2-1; 7 nucleotides agree with TRBD2. Germline lookup yields CDR1 SGHVS and CDR2 FQNEAQ. V shed 1 base, J shed 6 bases, and the junction held 9 bases outside the gene matches. This CDR3 contains 16 residues. Written as DNA, the CDR3 is TGTGCCAGCAGCTTAGTCGAGGCTAGCGGCCCCAATGAGCAGTTCTTC. This gives the protein CASSLVEASGPNEQFF.

The gene calls are TRBV5-6 and TRBJ1-2; TRBD1 aligns across 9 bases. CDR1 SGHDT and CDR2 YYEEEE come from the germline V gene. The length of the CDR3 is 15 residues. The V segment lost 5 bases and the J segment 5 bases; nucleotides outside the gene matches: 10. In nucleotides, the CDR3 is TGTGCCAGCAGTGGGGGACAGGGAATATTTTATGGCTACACCTTC. Residues: CASSGGQGIFYGYTF. Complete variable domain (other parts from reference TRBV5-6 and TRBJ1-2): DAGVTQSPTHLIKTRGQQVTLRCSPKSGHDTVSWYQQALGQGPQFIFQYYEEEERQRGNFPDRFSGHQFPNYSSELNVNALLLGDSALYLCASSGGQGIFYGYTFGSGTRLTVV.

The chain carries TRBV7-3 and TRBJ2-1, with D perhaps matching TRBD1 (6 bases). Trimming shortened V by 2 bases and J by 5 bases, and 13 bases separated the two germline ends. Germline V lookup: CDR1 SGHTA, CDR2 FQGTGA. There are 15 residues in the CDR3. The CDR3 loop reads CASSLARGVDNEQFF. For the CDR3, the DNA is TGTGCCAGCAGCTTAGCCAGGGGCGTCGACAATGAGCAGTTCTTC.

A few counts support this clone. This sequence joins TRBV5-5 and TRBJ2-4, with TRBD2 as a possible D gene (5 bases). V was cut by 2 bases and J by 0 bases, with 12 bases left in between. Germline values: CDR1 SGHKS, CDR2 YYEKEE (reference sequence). The CDR3 extends over 16 amino acids. The CDR3 nucleotides are TGTGCCAGCAGCTTCCTCCGGGATTTAGCCAAAAACATTCAGTACTTC. Translated: CASSFLRDLAKNIQYF.

V usage is TRBV4-1 and J usage is TRBJ2-1, with D tentatively TRBD2 (5 bases). V was pared by 1 base and J by 3 bases, with 16 bases between. Germline CDR1 MGHRA, CDR2 YSYEKL. There are 17 residues in the CDR3. The CDR3 DNA is TGCGCCAGCAGCCAAGTCCCCGGTGGTAGCGTCTACAATGAGCAGTTCTTC. Protein product: CASSQVPGGSVYNEQFF.

This clone was counted once. The rearrangement joins TRBV6-5 to TRBJ2-3; D could derive from TRBD1 or TRBD2 (6 bases each). V lost 0 bases to trimming and J lost 5 bases, with 12 bases between them. The CDR3 consists of 15 residues. Germline V gives CDR1 MNHEY, CDR2 SVGAGI. The CDR3 here is CASSYSKGGRDTQYF. In DNA, the CDR3 is TGTGCCAGCAGTTACTCGAAAGGGGGGCGAGATACGCAGTATTTT.

The chain is built from TRBV28 and TRBJ2-1; no firm D call. This CDR3 region has 14 residues. The germline V gene encodes CDR1 MDHEN and CDR2 SYDVKM. Trimming removed 6 bases from V and 3 bases from J, with 12 bases in between. CDR3 sequence reads: CASSRPDRYNEQFF. For the CDR3, the DNA is TGTGCCAGCAGCCGCCCTGATCGCTACAATGAGCAGTTCTTC.

This clone was seen only a few times. V usage is TRBV28 and J usage is TRBJ1-3; no clear D. V was trimmed by 6 bases and J by 7 bases, leaving 16 bases between them. Germline V lookup: CDR1 MDHEN, CDR2 SYDVKM. The CDR3 is 14 amino acids. CDR3 DNA: TGTGCCAGCAGGAAGGGCAGCTCTCGGAACACCATATATTTT. Translation gives CASRKGSSRNTIYF. The full variable domain, rest sourced from reference TRBV28 and TRBJ1-3, is DVKVTQSSRYLVKRTGEKVFLECVQDMDHENMFWYRQDPGLGLRLIYFSYDVKMKEKGDIPEGYSVSREKKERFSLILESASTNQTSMYLCASRKGSSRNTIYFGEGSWLTVV.

This sequence joins TRBV6-1 and TRBJ2-4; TRBD2 aligns across 12 bases. V dropped 4 bases and J dropped 1; count of bases not matched to a gene: 5. The germline V gene has CDR1 MNHNS and CDR2 SASEGT. This CDR3 region has 17 residues. The CDR3 loop reads CASSGLTSGGAKNIQYF. The CDR3 nucleotides are TGTGCCAGCAGTGGATTGACTAGCGGGGGTGCCAAAAACATTCAGTACTTC.

The chain carries TRBV28 and TRBJ2-1; D is uncertain. V lost 4 bases and J lost 1, with 14 bases in between. This CDR3 is built from 16 residues. Germline CDR1 and CDR2: MDHEN and SYDVKM. The CDR3 loop is CASSSNGFESYNEQFF. CDR3 DNA: TGTGCCAGCAGTTCAAACGGGTTTGAGTCCTACAATGAGCAGTTCTTC. The full variable domain, rest sourced from reference TRBV28 and TRBJ2-1, is DVKVTQSSRYLVKRTGEKVFLECVQDMDHENMFWYRQDPGLGLRLIYFSYDVKMKEKGDIPEGYSVSREKKERFSLILESASTNQTSMYLCASSSNGFESYNEQFFGPGTRLTVL.

This clone is deemed large (0.1 to 1%). The rearrangement links TRBV4-3 to TRBJ1-1, with D possibly matching TRBD1 (5 bases). The length of the CDR3 is 15 residues. V lost 0 bases to trimming and J lost 5 bases, with 13 bases between them. Looked up from germline, CDR1 is LGHNA and CDR2 is YSLEER. For the CDR3, the DNA is TGCGCCAGCAGCCAAGAGAGGGGAGTGAGGACTGAAGCTTTCTTT. It yields the protein CASSQERGVRTEAFF.

The chain links TRBV10-1 to TRBJ1-2; 8 bases line up with TRBD1. Germline V CDR1 and CDR2: WNHNN, SYGVQD (reference sequence). V lost 3 bases to trimming and J lost 5 bases; unmatched junction nucleotides: 11. CDR3 length: 16 amino acids. CDR3 nucleotide sequence: TGCGCCAGCAGTGACCCGATCCAGACAGGGGAGTATGGCTACACCTTC. This gives the protein CASSDPIQTGEYGYTF.

This clone was recorded a few times. This chain links TRBV5-1 with TRBJ2-3; 7 positions match TRBD1. The CDR3 has 14 amino acids. Per germline, CDR1 SGHRS and CDR2 YFSETQ. The trim removed 4 bases at V and 4 bases at J, leaving 6 bases unmatched. The CDR3 DNA reads as TGCGCCAGCAGCCTCGACAGGGCGTCAGATACGCAGTATTTT. Encoded protein: CASSLDRASDTQYF.

V is TRBV7-2 and J is TRBJ1-5, with D unresolved. Between the trimmed V and J ends, which lost 5 bases and 3 bases, there was a span of 8 bases. The CDR3 has 13 amino acids. The germline V gene has CDR1 SGHTA and CDR2 FQGNSA. The CDR3 sequence is CASSRGYNQPQHF. In nucleotides, the CDR3 is TGTGCCAGCAGCCGTGGGTACAATCAGCCCCAGCATTTT.

The chain employs TRBV10-3 and TRBJ1-2, with unresolved D. CDR1 and CDR2 (germline): ENHRY, SYGVKD. V lost 0 bases and J 11 bases, leaving 19 bases between the germline ends. This CDR3 has 15 residues. The DNA for the CDR3 is TGTGCCATCAGTGAGTCGGAAGGGTCTAGAGGACGATACACCTTC. Amino acids: CAISESEGSRGRYTF.

This clone occurred once. J is TRBJ2-7 and V is TRBV7-2; 12 bases fit TRBD2. Germline trimming cut 5 bases from V and 2 bases from J; bases unmatched to any gene: 7. From germline, CDR1 is SGHTA and CDR2 FQGNSA. This CDR3 comprises 16 residues. CDR3 residues: CASSLLAGGITYEQYF. The CDR3 nucleotides read TGTGCCAGCAGCCTACTAGCGGGAGGAATTACCTACGAGCAGTACTTC.

The rearrangement links TRBV6-6 to TRBJ2-2; D is undetermined. This CDR3 has 16 amino acids. Germline-derived CDR1 and CDR2 are MNHNY and SVGAGI (reference sequence). The V end lost 0 bases, the J end lost 5 bases, and 13 bases lay between the germline ends. The CDR3 here is CASSYSGRGETGELFF. The CDR3 DNA sequence: TGTGCCAGCAGTTACTCAGGGCGAGGTGAAACCGGGGAGCTGTTTTTT.

CDR3 region: CASSFKPSGTGGDTQYF. The DNA of the CDR3 is TGTGCCAGCAGCTTCAAGCCCTCCGGGACAGGGGGAGATACGCAGTATTTT. The chain combines TRBV7-9 with TRBJ2-3; 11 positions match TRBD1. The CDR3 consists of 17 residues. V was clipped by 3 bases and J by 5 bases; unmatched bases: 10. Germline loops: CDR1 SEHNR, CDR2 FQNEAQ (reference sequence).

CDR3 DNA sequence: TGTGCTTCCCGTGGGGGGGACCCCGACGAGCAGTACTTC. It yields the protein CASRGGDPDEQYF. The rearrangement joins TRBV21-1 to TRBJ2-7; TRBD2 is the table's D call and was not checked against the DNA. TRBV21-1 is a recognized pseudogene. The CDR3 spans 13 residues.

This clone was seen only a few times. The chain carries TRBV29-1 and TRBJ1-2; no reliable D call. CDR1 and CDR2 (germline): SQVTM, ANQGSEA. The CDR3 has 12 residues. V was trimmed by 7 bases and J by 6 bases, leaving 15 bases between them. The CDR3 DNA reads TGCAGCGCCGCGGAAAGAGGCCATGGCTACACCTTC. Translating gives CSAAERGHGYTF.

The rearrangement links TRBV7-2 to TRBJ2-3; 7 nucleotides align to TRBD1. The CDR3 contains 14 residues. In germline, CDR1 is SGHTA, CDR2 FQGNSA. V trimming: 2 bases; J trimming: 6 bases; junction bases outside the gene matches: 5. CDR3 DNA: TGTGCCAGCAGCTTATCGTTCAGGGGGGATACGCAGTATTTT. The encoded protein is CASSLSFRGDTQYF.

The gene calls are TRBV7-2 and TRBJ1-5, with D perhaps TRBD1 (6 bases). Germline CDR1 and CDR2: SGHTA and FQGNSA. The CDR3 has 14 residues. V shed 2 bases and J shed 2 bases, with 7 bases lying between them. CDR3 coding DNA: TGTGCCAGCAGCTTAAGGGGGGGCAATCAGCCCCAGCATTTT. Translation: CASSLRGGNQPQHF.

The chain carries TRBV6-1 and TRBJ2-3; possible D gene TRBD1, 6 bases. Germline assignment: CDR1 MNHNS and CDR2 SASEGT. The CDR3 totals 15 residues. The V end lost 3 bases, the J end lost 5 bases, and 15 bases lay between the germline ends. CDR3 sequence: CASSDSAGVVDTQYF. The CDR3 DNA reads TGTGCCAGCAGTGACTCGGCAGGGGTTGTAGATACGCAGTATTTT.

The chain links TRBV5-1 to TRBJ2-5, with TRBD2 matching over 15 bases. This CDR3 is 18 amino acids long. The V gene's germline CDR1 is SGHRS and CDR2 YFSETQ. V shed 0 bases and J 4 bases; nucleotides not matched to a gene: 7. The CDR3 DNA reads as TGCGCCAGCAGCTTGGGCCCCGGGACTAGCGGGAGGCTAGAGACCCAGTACTTC. Amino acids: CASSLGPGTSGRLETQYF.

The gene calls are TRBV5-1 and TRBJ2-5, with 13 bases identical to TRBD2. The CDR3 contains 17 residues. The V segment lost 2 bases and the J segment 1 base; nucleotides outside the gene matches: 5. Looked up from germline, CDR1 is SGHRS and CDR2 is YFSETQ. The CDR3 nucleotides are TGCGCCAGCAGCTTAGGGACTAGCGGGGACAGCCAAGAGACCCAGTACTTC. Translated, it gives CASSLGTSGDSQETQYF.

The V call is TRBV6-5, the J call TRBJ2-7, with 7 bases aligning to TRBD1. This CDR3 spans 13 amino acids. The germline gives CDR1 MNHEY, CDR2 SVGAGI. Trimming took 5 bases from V and 2 from J; bases not matched to a gene: 3. This CDR3 reads CASSTGTAYEQYF. The CDR3 coding sequence is TGTGCCAGCAGTACCGGGACAGCCTACGAGCAGTACTTC.

The genes are TRBV29-1 and TRBJ1-6; D is possibly TRBD1 (6 bases). Trimming removed 6 bases at V and 7 bases at J, with 13 bases between. The germline V gene has CDR1 SQVTM and CDR2 ANQGSEA. The CDR3 has 13 residues. The CDR3: CSVKGHKNSPLHF. DNA for the CDR3: TGCAGCGTCAAGGGACATAAAAATTCACCCCTCCACTTT. The variable domain in full, completed from reference TRBV29-1 and TRBJ1-6, reads SAVISQKPSRDICQRGTSLTIQCQVDSQVTMMFWYRQQPGQSLTLIATANQGSEATYESGFVIDKFPISRPNLTFSTLTVSNMSPEDSSIYLCSVKGHKNSPLHFGNGTRLTVT.

This rearrangement joins TRBV11-2 to TRBJ1-3; D is possibly TRBD1 (5 bases). This CDR3 contains 14 residues. Germline V lookup: CDR1 SGHAT, CDR2 FQNNGV. V dropped 4 bases and J dropped 2 bases, with 9 bases sitting between them. In nucleotides, the CDR3 is TGTGCCAGCAGCTCAGGGTTTCCTGGAAACACCATATATTTT. This sequence encodes CASSSGFPGNTIYF.

The chain carries TRBV20-1 and TRBJ2-5; D gene uncertain. Trimming removed 6 bases at V and 5 bases at J, with 4 bases between. The CDR3 has 9 amino acids. Germline CDR1 and CDR2: DFQATT and SNEGSKA (reference sequence). The CDR3 sequence is CSAGETQYF. In nucleotides, the CDR3 is TGCAGTGCAGGGGAGACCCAGTACTTC.

The chain joins TRBV7-3 to TRBJ2-7; 9 bases align to TRBD1. With 7 bases clipped from V and 1 base from J, the junction kept 5 bases outside the gene matches. Germline V CDR1 and CDR2: SGHTA, FQGTGA. CDR3 length: 14 residues. Here the CDR3 DNA reads TGTGCCAGCACAAGGGACAGGGCGTCCTACGAGCAGTACTTC. This sequence encodes CASTRDRASYEQYF. Complete variable domain (other parts from reference TRBV7-3 and TRBJ2-7): GAGVSQTPSNKVTEKGKYVELRCDPISGHTALYWYRQSLGQGPEFLIYFQGTGAADDSGLPNDRFFAVRPEGSVSTLKIQRTERGDSAVYLCASTRDRASYEQYFGPGTRLTVT.

This chain uses TRBV28 with TRBJ2-1; TRBD2 matches 11 bases. CDR3 length equals 12 residues. Per the germline V gene, CDR1 is MDHEN and CDR2 is SYDVKM. V gave up 10 bases and J gave up 9 bases; unmatched junction bases: 5. The CDR3, as DNA: TGTGCCACTTCCCTAGCGGGGGGTGAGCAGTTCTTC. Protein: CATSLAGGEQFF.

The V gene is TRBV9, the J gene TRBJ2-3; D might be TRBD1 (8 bases). V was pared by 4 bases and J by 9 bases, with 24 bases between. The CDR3 contains 16 residues. Germline lookup yields CDR1 SGDLS and CDR2 YYNGEE. CDR3 DNA sequence: TGTGCCAGCAGCCCTGGGGGGGCAGGGGGCTTAGGCACGCAGTATTTT. Translating gives CASSPGGAGGLGTQYF.